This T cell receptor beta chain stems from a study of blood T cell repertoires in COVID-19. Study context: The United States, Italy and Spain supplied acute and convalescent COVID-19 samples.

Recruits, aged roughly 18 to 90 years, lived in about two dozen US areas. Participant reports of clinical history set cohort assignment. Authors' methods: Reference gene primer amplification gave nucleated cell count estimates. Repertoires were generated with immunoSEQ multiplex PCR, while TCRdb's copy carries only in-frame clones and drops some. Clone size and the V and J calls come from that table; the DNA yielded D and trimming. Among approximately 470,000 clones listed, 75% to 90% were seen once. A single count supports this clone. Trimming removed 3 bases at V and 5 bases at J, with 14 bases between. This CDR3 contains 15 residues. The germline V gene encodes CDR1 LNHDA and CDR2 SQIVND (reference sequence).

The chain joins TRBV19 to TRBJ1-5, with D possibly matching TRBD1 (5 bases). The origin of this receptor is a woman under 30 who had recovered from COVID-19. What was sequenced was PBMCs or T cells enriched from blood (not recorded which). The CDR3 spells CASSIRQGSYQPQHF. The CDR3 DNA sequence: TGTGCCAGTAGTATCCGGCAGGGATCTTATCAGCCCCAGCATTTT.